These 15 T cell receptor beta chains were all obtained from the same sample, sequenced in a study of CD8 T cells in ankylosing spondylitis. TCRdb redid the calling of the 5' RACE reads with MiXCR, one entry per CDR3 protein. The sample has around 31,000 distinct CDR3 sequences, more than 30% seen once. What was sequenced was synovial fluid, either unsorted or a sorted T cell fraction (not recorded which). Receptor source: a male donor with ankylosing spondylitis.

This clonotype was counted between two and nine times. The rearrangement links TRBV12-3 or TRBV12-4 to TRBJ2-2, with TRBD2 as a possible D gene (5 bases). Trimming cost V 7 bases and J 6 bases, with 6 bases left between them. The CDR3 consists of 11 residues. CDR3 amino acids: CASKEAGELFF. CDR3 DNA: TGTGCCAGCAAGGAGGCCGGGGAGCTGTTTTTT.

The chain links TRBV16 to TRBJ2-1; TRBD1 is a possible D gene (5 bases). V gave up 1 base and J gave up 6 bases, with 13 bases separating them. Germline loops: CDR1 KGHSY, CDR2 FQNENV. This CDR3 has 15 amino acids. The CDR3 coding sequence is TGTGCCAGCAGCCAATGGCCGCAGGGCGGCAATGAGCAGTTCTTC. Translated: CASSQWPQGGNEQFF.

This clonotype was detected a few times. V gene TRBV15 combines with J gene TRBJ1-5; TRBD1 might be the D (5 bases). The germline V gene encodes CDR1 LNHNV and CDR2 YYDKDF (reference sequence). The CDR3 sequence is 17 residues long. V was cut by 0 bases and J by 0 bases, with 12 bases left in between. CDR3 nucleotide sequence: TGTGCCACCAGCAGAGAGCCCAGGGTCCTTAGCAATCAGCCCCAGCATTTT. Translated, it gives CATSREPRVLSNQPQHF.

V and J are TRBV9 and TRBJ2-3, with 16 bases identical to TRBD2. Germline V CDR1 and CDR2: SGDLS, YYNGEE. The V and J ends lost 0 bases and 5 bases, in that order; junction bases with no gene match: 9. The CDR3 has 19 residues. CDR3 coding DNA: TGTGCCAGCAGCGTAGTCCCGGGGACTAGCGGGAGGGCCGGAGATACGCAGTATTTT. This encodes CASSVVPGTSGRAGDTQYF.

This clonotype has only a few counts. This CDR3 is CSARDYLSGDGTEAFF. The CDR3 DNA reads TGCAGTGCTAGAGATTATTTGTCCGGGGATGGGACTGAAGCTTTCTTT. The chain couples TRBV20-1 to TRBJ1-1; D remains ambiguous. CDR1 and CDR2 (germline): DFQATT, SNEGSKA (reference sequence). The CDR3 consists of 16 residues. The V end was cut by 0 bases, the J end by 5 bases, with 19 bases between.

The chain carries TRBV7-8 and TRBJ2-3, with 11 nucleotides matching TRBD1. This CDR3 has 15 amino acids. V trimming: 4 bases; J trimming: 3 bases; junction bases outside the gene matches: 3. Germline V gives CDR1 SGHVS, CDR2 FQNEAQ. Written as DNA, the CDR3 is TGTGCCAGCAGCTGGACAGGGGGCCCGACAGATACGCAGTATTTT. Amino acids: CASSWTGGPTDTQYF.

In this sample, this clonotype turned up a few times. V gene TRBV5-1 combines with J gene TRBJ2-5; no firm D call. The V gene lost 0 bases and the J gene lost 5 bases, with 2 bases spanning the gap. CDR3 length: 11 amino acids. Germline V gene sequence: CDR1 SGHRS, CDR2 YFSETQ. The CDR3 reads CASSLVETQYF. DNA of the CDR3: TGCGCCAGCAGCTTGGTTGAGACCCAGTACTTC.

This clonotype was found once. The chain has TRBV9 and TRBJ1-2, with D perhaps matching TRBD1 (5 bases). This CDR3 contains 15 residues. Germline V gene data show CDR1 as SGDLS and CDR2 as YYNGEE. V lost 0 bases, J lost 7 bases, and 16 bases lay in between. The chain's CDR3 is CASSVGGLSRSGYTF. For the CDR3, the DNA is TGTGCCAGCAGCGTAGGGGGCCTCTCGAGGAGTGGCTACACCTTC.

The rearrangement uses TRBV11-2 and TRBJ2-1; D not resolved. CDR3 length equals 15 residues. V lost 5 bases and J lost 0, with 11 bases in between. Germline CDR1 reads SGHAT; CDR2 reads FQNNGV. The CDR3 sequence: CASSQTSSSYNEQFF. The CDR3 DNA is TGTGCCAGCAGCCAAACATCGAGCTCCTACAATGAGCAGTTCTTC.

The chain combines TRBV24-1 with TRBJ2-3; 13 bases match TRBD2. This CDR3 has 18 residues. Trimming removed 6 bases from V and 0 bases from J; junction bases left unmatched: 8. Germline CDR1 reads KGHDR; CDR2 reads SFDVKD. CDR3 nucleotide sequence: TGTGCCACCAGTACCCTTGGGACTAGCGGGGCTAGCACAGATACGCAGTATTTT. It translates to CATSTLGTSGASTDTQYF.

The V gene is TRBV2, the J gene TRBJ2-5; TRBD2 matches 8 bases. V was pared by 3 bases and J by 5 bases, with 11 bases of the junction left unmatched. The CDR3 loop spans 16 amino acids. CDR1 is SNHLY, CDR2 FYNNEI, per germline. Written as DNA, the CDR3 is TGTGCCAGCAGTGAGAGTTCGGCTAGCGGGTGGGAGACCCAGTACTTC. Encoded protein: CASSESSASGWETQYF. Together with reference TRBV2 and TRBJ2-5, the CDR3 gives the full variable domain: EPEVTQTPSHQVTQMGQEVILRCVPISNHLYFYWYRQILGQKVEFLVSFYNNEISEKSEIFDDQFSVERPDGSNFTLKIRSTKLEDSAMYFCASSESSASGWETQYFGPGTRLLVL.

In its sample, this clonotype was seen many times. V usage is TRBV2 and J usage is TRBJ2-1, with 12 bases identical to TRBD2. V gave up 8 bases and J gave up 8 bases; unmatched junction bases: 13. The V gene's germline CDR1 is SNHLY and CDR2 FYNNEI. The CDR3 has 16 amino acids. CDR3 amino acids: CASRGTSGRRAHEQFF. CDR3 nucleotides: TGTGCCAGCCGCGGAACTAGCGGGAGGAGGGCACATGAGCAGTTCTTC. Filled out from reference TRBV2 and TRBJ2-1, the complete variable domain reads EPEVTQTPSHQVTQMGQEVILRCVPISNHLYFYWYRQILGQKVEFLVSFYNNEISEKSEIFDDQFSVERPDGSNFTLKIRSTKLEDSAMYFCASRGTSGRRAHEQFFGPGTRLTVL.

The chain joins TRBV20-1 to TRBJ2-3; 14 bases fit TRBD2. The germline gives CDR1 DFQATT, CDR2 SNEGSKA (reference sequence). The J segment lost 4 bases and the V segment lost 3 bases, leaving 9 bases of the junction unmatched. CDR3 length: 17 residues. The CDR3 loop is CSASSGTSGSWSDTQYF. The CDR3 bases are TGCAGTGCTAGCTCCGGGACTAGCGGGAGTTGGTCAGATACGCAGTATTTT.

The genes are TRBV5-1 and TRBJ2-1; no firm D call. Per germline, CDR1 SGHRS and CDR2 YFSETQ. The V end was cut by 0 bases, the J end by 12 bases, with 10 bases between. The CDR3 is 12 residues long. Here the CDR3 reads CASSLAPSAQFF. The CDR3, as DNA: TGCGCCAGCAGCTTGGCACCGTCGGCGCAGTTCTTC.

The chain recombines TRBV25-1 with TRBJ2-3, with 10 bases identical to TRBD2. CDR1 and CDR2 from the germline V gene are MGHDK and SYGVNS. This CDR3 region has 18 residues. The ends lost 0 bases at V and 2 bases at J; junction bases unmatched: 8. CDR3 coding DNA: TGTGCCAGCAGTGAATATAGGACTAGCGGAGGGTCCACAGATACGCAGTATTTT. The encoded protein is CASSEYRTSGGSTDTQYF.